A single TCR beta chain is shown here with its context. Its specificity is unknown. These data come from a study of T cells in tuberculosis. The repertoire was sequenced with immunoSEQ multiplex PCR; TCRdb's copy has only in-frame clones and lacks some. The sample holds around 32,000 clones, less than 95% seen once. The V gene's germline CDR1 is SGHRS and CDR2 YFSETQ. V was cut by 1 base and J by 1 base, with 8 bases left in between. The CDR3 is 15 amino acids. Study results and caveats: The TCR-beta difference was not significant; alpha differences partly reflected length.

The sequence came from a donor between 10 and 35 years old with latent tuberculosis or without tuberculosis infection. Sequenced sample: PBMCs. The V call is TRBV5-1, the J call TRBJ2-2; no clear D gene. CDR3 in DNA: TGCGCCAGCAGCTTGTCCCAGGTGAACACCGGGGAGCTGTTTTTT. This sequence encodes CASSLSQVNTGELFF.